A single sample is the source of the 12 T cell receptor beta chains below, sequenced in a study of radiation and T cells in renal cell carcinoma. The time point: blood 4 weeks post-SBRT, at nephrectomy. The treatment here: 15 Gy SBRT to primary tumor, nephrectomy 4 weeks later. The table came from immunoSEQ multiplex PCR; TCRdb's copy has only in-frame clones and leaves some out. This table holds roughly 170,000 clones, 88% found once. The material was blood, obtained from a patient whose treatment included radiotherapy and nephrectomy. The receptors come from a woman between 45 and 65 years old with renal cell carcinoma.

The V call is TRBV2, the J call TRBJ2-7; 11 bases are a match to TRBD2. Trimming at V came to 5 bases and at J to 7 bases, leaving 10 bases not matched to a gene. The CDR3 has 15 residues. Per germline, CDR1 SNHLY and CDR2 FYNNEI. CDR3 sequence reads: CASSRLAGPLGEQYF. The CDR3 DNA reads as TGTGCCAGCAGTCGACTAGCGGGGCCCCTGGGGGAGCAGTACTTC.

The V gene is TRBV19, the J gene TRBJ1-4, with no clear D. Germline values: CDR1 LNHDA, CDR2 SQIVND (reference sequence). The CDR3 spans 16 residues. Trimming left V 6 bases short and J 7 bases short, with 21 bases between. CDR3 DNA: TGTGCCAGTAGCATTCCGCGGGAGGCATTTTCTGAAAAACTGTTTTTT. Translated: CASSIPREAFSEKLFF. The complete variable domain, with remaining parts taken from reference TRBV19 and TRBJ1-4, reads DGGITQSPKYLFRKEGQNVTLSCEQNLNHDAMYWYRQDPGQGLRLIYYSQIVNDFQKGDIAEGYSVSREKKESFPLTVTSAQKNPTAFYLCASSIPREAFSEKLFFGSGTQLSVL.

The CDR3 reads CASSPGRTSYEQYF. The CDR3 DNA reads as TGTGCCAGCAGCCCGGGACGGACTTCCTACGAGCAGTACTTC. The chain joins TRBV11-3 to TRBJ2-7; either TRBD1 or TRBD2 may supply D (5 bases each). The CDR3 sequence is 14 residues long. The V end lost 5 bases, the J end lost 1 base, and 12 bases lay between the germline ends. CDR1 SGHNT and CDR2 YENEEA come from the germline V gene.

V and J are TRBV18 and TRBJ1-6; a weak D match, TRBD1 (5 bases). Trimming stripped 2 bases from V and 10 bases from J, with 15 bases between. The CDR3 consists of 15 residues. Germline V gives CDR1 KGHSH, CDR2 LQKENI. This CDR3 reads CASSPKEGRNSPLHF. For the CDR3, the DNA is TGTGCCAGCTCACCAAAAGAGGGGAGGAACTCACCCCTCCACTTT.

This chain uses TRBV7-8 with TRBJ2-7; D is uncertain. The germline CDR1 and CDR2 sequences are SGHVS and FQNEAQ. Trimming cost V 3 bases and J 2 bases, with 8 bases left between them. The CDR3 has 13 residues. In DNA form, the CDR3 reads TGTGCCAGCAGCTTGGGCGGAACCTACGAGCAGTACTTC. Encoded protein: CASSLGGTYEQYF.

The chain employs TRBV6-5 and TRBJ1-1, with 10 bases identical to TRBD1. V lost 7 bases to trimming and J lost 5 bases; unmatched junction nucleotides: 7. This CDR3 is built from 14 residues. Germline lookup yields CDR1 MNHEY and CDR2 SVGAGI. The CDR3 DNA reads TGTGCCAGCATACGGACAGGGGGTTTAACTGAAGCTTTCTTT. As protein: CASIRTGGLTEAFF.

This clone was picked up one time. This chain joins TRBV6-1 and TRBJ1-6, with D hard to call. This CDR3 region has 13 residues. Germline V gene data show CDR1 as MNHNS and CDR2 as SASEGT. V was shortened by 4 bases and J by 11 bases, with 12 bases between the two germline ends. The CDR3 coding sequence is TGTGCCAGCAGTGTAGTGAGTTGGGCACCCCTCCACTTT. This translates into CASSVVSWAPLHF.

The chain carries TRBV9 and TRBJ1-1; tentatively, D is TRBD1 (5 bases). The V gene lost 7 bases and the J gene lost 7 bases, with 26 bases spanning the gap. Germline assignment: CDR1 SGDLS and CDR2 YYNGEE. This CDR3 region has 16 residues. The CDR3 spells CASSSRRGPGGGEAFF. In DNA, the CDR3 is TGTGCCAGCTCCTCTAGGCGGGGCCCCGGTGGGGGTGAAGCTTTCTTT.

The V call is TRBV19, the J call TRBJ1-3; a possible D gene is TRBD1 (5 bases). Germline values: CDR1 LNHDA, CDR2 SQIVND (reference sequence). The CDR3 contains 15 residues. V lost 3 bases and J lost 0, with 9 bases in between. The CDR3 loop is CASSIAGHSGNTIYF. The DNA for the CDR3 is TGTGCCAGTAGTATCGCCGGACACTCTGGAAACACCATATATTTT.

This chain uses TRBV15 with TRBJ1-3; maybe TRBD1 (6 bases). This CDR3 is built from 15 residues. Germline V gives CDR1 LNHNV, CDR2 YYDKDF (reference sequence). Trimming pared 4 bases from V and 4 bases from J, leaving 14 bases between. The CDR3 nucleotides are TGTGCCACCAGCAACCTCAGGGGCCCCGGAAACACCATATATTTT. Its protein is CATSNLRGPGNTIYF. Combining the CDR3 with reference TRBV15 and TRBJ1-3 gives the whole variable domain DAMVIQNPRYQVTQFGKPVTLSCSQTLNHNVMYWYQQKSSQAPKLLFHYYDKDFNNEADTPDNFQSRRPNTSFCFLDIRSPGLGDTAMYLCATSNLRGPGNTIYFGEGSWLTVV.

This clone was picked up a small number of times. The chain links TRBV6-5 to TRBJ1-2; no firm D call. Germline V gene data show CDR1 as MNHEY and CDR2 as SVGAGI. With 6 bases removed from V and 8 bases from J, the gap between germline ends came to 13 bases. This CDR3 is 12 amino acids long. CDR3 sequence: CASRNRPSGYTF. In nucleotides, the CDR3 is TGTGCCAGCAGAAACCGGCCCTCCGGCTACACCTTC.

The chain joins TRBV6-6 to TRBJ2-5, with a weak D call TRBD2 (5 bases). The CDR3 extends over 12 amino acids. Germline V gene lookup returns CDR1 MNHNY and CDR2 SVGAGI (reference sequence). Trimming took 6 bases from V and 5 from J, leaving 10 bases between them. The CDR3 DNA reads TGTGCCAGCAGCCGAGGGTATGAGACCCAGTACTTC. It is translated as CASSRGYETQYF.